This T cell receptor (beta chain) was sequenced for a study of post-analysis software for immune sequencing data. Study-level information: Relapsing-remitting, secondary progressive and progressive-relapsing courses of multiple sclerosis were included.

Researchers reported that TCR beta cDNA libraries carried unique molecular identifiers. Some 540,000 cDNA molecules were obtained from roughly 0.93 to 9.6 million T cells. TCRdb itself ran the PCR reads through MiXCR, one entry per CDR3 protein. The sample holds hundreds of thousands of distinct CDR3 sequences, roughly three fifths seen once. Overall study findings and caveats: Among a few TRBV segments more frequent in patients than controls were TRBV5-6, TRBV5-1 and TRBV20-1. Normalized Chao1 diversity in multiple sclerosis patients fell significantly below that of controls. By F measure, strong co-clustering occurred among samples prepared in the same batch.

Comments on this clonotype: Its antigen is unidentified.

Germline V CDR1 and CDR2: SQVTM, ANQGSEA. The CDR3 loop spans 14 amino acids. V usage is TRBV29-1 and J usage is TRBJ2-4, with TRBD2 identical over 13 bases. The end of the DNA fits TRBJ2-7 better, so the J call may be wrong. The TCR originated in a girl aged 2-10 years with multiple sclerosis. Sample: blood. The CDR3 protein is CSVRRTSGSFEQYF. CDR3 nucleotides: TGCAGCGTCCGTCGGACTAGCGGGAGCTTCGAGCAGTACTTC.